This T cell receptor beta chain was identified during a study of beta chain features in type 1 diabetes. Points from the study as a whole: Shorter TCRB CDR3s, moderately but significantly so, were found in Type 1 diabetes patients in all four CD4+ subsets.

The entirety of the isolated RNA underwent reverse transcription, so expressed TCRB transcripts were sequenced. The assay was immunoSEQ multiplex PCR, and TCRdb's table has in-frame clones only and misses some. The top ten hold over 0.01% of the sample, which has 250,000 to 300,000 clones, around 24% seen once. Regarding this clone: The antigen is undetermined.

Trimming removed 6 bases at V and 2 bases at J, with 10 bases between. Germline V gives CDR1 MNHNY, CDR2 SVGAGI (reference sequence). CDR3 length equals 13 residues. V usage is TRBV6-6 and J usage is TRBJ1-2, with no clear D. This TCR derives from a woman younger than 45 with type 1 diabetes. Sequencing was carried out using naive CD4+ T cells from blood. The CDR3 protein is CASRNDGNYGYTF. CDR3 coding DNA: TGTGCCAGCAGAAACGACGGGAACTATGGCTACACCTTC.